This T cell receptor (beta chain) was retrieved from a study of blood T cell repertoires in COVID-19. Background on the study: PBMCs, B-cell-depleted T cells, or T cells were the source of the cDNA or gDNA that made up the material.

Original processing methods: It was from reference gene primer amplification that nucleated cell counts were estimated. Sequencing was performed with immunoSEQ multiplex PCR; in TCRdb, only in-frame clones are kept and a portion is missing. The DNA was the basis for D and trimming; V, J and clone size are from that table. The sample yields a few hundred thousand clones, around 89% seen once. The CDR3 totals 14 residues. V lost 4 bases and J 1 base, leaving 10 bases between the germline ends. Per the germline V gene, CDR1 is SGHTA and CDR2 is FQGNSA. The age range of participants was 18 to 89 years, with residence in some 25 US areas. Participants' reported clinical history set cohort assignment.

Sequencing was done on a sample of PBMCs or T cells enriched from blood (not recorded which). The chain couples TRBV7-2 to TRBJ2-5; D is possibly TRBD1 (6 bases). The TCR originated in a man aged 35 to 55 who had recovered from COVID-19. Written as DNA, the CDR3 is TGTGCCAGCAGCTGGACAGCGGTCCAAGAGACCCAGTACTTC. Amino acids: CASSWTAVQETQYF.